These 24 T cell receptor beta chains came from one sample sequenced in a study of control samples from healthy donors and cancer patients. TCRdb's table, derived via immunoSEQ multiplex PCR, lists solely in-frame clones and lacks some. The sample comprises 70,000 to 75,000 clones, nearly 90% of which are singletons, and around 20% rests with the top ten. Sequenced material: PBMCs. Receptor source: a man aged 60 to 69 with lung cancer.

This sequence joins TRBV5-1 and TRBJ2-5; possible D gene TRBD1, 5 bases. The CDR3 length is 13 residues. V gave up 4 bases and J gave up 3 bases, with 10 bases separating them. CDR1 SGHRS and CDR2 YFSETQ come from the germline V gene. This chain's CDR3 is CASSKGAKETQYF. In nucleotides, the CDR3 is TGCGCCAGCAGCAAAGGGGCCAAAGAGACCCAGTACTTC.

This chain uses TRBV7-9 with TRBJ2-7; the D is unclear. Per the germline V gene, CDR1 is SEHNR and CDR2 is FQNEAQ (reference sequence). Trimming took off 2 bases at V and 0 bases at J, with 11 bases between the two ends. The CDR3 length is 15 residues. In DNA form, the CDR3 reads TGTGCCAGCAGCTTAAACCTCGGTGGCTCCTACGAGCAGTACTTC. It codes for CASSLNLGGSYEQYF.

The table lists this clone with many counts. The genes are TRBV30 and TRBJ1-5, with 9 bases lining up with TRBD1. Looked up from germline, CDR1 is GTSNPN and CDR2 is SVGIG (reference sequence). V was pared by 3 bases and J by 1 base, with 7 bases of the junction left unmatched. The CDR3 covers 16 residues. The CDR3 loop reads CAWSRDRVESNQPQHF. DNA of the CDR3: TGTGCCTGGAGCCGGGACAGGGTCGAGAGCAATCAGCCCCAGCATTTT. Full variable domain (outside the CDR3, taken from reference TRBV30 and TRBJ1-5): SQTIHQWPATLVQPVGSPLSLECTVEGTSNPNLYWYRQAAGRGLQLLFYSVGIGQISSEVPQNLSASRPQDRQFILSSKKLLLSDSGFYLCAWSRDRVESNQPQHFGDGTRLSIL.

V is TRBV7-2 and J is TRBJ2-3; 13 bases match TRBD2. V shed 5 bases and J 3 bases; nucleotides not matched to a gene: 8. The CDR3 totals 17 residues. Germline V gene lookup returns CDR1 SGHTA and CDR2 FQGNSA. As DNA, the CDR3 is TGTGCCAGCAGCCGTACCCCACTAGCGGGGGGGACAGATACGCAGTATTTT. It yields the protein CASSRTPLAGGTDTQYF.

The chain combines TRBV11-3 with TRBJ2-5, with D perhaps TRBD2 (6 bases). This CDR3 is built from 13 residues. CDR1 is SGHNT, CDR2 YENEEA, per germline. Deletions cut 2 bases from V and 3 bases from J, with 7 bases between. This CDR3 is CASSLWGEETQYF. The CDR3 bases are TGTGCCAGCAGCTTATGGGGGGAAGAGACCCAGTACTTC.

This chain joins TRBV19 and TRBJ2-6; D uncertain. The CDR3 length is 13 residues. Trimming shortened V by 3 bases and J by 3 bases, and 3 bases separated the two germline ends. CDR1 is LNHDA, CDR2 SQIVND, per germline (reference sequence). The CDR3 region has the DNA TGTGCCAGTAGTATGGGTGGGGCCAACGTCCTGACTTTC. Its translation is CASSMGGANVLTF.

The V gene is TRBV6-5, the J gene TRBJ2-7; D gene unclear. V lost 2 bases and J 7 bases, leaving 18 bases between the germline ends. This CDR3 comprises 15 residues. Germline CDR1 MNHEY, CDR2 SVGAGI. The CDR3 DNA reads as TGTGCCAGCAGTTACACCAGTTCACTCTTTGGGGAGCAGTACGTC. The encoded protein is CASSYTSSLFGEQYV.

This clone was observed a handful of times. The DNA of the CDR3 is TGTGCCAGCACCCAACCGGGGGGAAACACCATATATTTT. This sequence encodes CASTQPGGNTIYF. J is TRBJ1-3 and V is TRBV25-1; D gene ambiguous. The CDR3 totals 13 residues. Germline CDR1 reads MGHDK; CDR2 reads SYGVNS. Trimming pared 7 bases from V and 4 bases from J, leaving 11 bases between.

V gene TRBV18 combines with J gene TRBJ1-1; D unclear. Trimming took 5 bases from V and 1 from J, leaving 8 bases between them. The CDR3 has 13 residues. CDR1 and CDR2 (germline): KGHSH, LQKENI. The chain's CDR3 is CASSVAANTEAFF. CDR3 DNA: TGTGCCAGCTCAGTGGCAGCGAACACTGAAGCTTTCTTT.

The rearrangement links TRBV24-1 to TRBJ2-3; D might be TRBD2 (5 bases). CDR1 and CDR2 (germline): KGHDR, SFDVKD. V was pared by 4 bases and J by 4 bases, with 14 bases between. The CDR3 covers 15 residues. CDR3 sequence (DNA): TGTGCCACCAGTGACCCGGACTTGCACCCAGATACGCAGTATTTT. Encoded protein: CATSDPDLHPDTQYF.

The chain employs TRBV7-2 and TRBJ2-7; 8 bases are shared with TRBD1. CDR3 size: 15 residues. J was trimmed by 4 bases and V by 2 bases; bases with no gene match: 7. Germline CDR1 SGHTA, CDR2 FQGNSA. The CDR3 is CASSLSLGQGYEQYV. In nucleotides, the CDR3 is TGTGCCAGCAGCTTATCCCTAGGACAGGGATACGAGCAGTACGTC.

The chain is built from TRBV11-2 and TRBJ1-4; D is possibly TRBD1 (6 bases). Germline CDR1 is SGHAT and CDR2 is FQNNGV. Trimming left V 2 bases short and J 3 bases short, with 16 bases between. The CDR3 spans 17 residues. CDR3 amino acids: CASSLLVDRTPNEKLFF. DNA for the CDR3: TGTGCCAGCAGCTTATTGGTCGACAGGACCCCTAATGAAAAACTGTTTTTT.

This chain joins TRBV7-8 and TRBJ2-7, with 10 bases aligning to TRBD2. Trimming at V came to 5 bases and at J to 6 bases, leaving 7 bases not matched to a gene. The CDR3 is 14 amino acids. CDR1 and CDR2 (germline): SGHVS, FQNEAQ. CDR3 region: CASSDQAGGREQYF. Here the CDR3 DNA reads TGTGCCAGCAGCGACCAAGCGGGGGGGCGCGAGCAGTACTTC.

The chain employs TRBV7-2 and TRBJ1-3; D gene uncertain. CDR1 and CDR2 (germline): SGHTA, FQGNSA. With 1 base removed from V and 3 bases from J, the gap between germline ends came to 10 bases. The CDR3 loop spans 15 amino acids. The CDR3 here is CASSLGGTVGNTIYF. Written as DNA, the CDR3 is TGTGCCAGCAGCTTAGGAGGAACCGTTGGAAACACCATATATTTT.

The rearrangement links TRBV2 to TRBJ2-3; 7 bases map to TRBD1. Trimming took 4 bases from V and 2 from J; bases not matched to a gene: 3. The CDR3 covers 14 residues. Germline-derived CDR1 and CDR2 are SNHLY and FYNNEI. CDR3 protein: CASSATGSTDTQYF. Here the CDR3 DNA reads TGTGCCAGCAGTGCGACAGGGTCCACAGATACGCAGTATTTT.

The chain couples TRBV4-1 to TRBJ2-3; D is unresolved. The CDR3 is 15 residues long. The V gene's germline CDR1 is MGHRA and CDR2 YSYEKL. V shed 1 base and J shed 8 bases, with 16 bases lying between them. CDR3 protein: CASSQGSGEVGTQYF. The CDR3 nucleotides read TGCGCCAGCAGCCAAGGGTCAGGAGAAGTGGGTACGCAGTATTTT.

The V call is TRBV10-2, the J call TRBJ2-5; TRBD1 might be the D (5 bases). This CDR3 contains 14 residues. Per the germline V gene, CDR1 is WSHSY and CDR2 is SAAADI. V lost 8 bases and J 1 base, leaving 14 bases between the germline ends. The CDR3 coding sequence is TGCGCCAGCGGACGACAGAAAAGCCAAGAGACCCAGTACTTC. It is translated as CASGRQKSQETQYF.

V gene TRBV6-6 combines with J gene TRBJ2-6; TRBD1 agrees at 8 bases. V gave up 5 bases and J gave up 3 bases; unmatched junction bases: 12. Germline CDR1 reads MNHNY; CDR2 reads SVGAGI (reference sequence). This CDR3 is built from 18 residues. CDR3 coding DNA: TGTGCCAGCAGTCGGGACAGGAGTAGGGCAGATGGGGCCAACGTCCTGACTTTC. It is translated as CASSRDRSRADGANVLTF.

CDR3 amino acids: CASSLRSGTNTDTQYF. The CDR3 nucleotides read TGCGCCAGCAGCTTGCGGTCCGGGACTAACACAGATACGCAGTATTTT. V is TRBV5-1 and J is TRBJ2-3; TRBD2 aligns across 7 bases. The CDR3 totals 16 residues. V dropped 1 base and J dropped 2; count of bases not matched to a gene: 7. Germline V CDR1 and CDR2: SGHRS, YFSETQ. Combining the CDR3 with reference TRBV5-1 and TRBJ2-3 gives the whole variable domain KAGVTQTPRYLIKTRGQQVTLSCSPISGHRSVSWYQQTPGQGLQFLFEYFSETQRNKGNFPGRFSGRQFSNSRSEMNVSTLELGDSALYLCASSLRSGTNTDTQYFGPGTRLTVL.

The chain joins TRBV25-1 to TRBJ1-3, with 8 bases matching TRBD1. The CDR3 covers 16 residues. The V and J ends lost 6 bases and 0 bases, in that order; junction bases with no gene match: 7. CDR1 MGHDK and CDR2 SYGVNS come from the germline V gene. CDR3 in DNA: TGTGCCAGCAGCGATATGGGACAGGCCTCTGGAAACACCATATATTTT. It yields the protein CASSDMGQASGNTIYF.

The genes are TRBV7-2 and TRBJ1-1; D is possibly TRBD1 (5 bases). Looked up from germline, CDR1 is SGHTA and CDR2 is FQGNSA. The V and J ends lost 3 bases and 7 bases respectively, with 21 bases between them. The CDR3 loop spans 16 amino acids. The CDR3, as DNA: TGTGCCAGCAGCTTGGGCAGGGCCCCCTTGGTTGGTGAAGCTTTCTTT. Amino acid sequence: CASSLGRAPLVGEAFF.

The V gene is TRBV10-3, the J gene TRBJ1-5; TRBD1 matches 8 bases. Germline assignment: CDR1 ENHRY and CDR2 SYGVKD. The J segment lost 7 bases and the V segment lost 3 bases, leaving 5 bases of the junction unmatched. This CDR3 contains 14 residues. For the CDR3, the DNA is TGTGCCATCAGTGACCAGGGGGCAGGCCAGCCCCAGCATTTT. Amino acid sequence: CAISDQGAGQPQHF.

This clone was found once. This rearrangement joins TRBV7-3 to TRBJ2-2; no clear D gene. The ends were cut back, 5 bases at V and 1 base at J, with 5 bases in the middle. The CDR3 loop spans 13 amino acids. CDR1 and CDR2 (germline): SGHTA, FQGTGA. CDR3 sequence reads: CASSLRNTGELFF. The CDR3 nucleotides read TGTGCCAGCAGCCTAAGGAACACCGGGGAGCTGTTTTTT. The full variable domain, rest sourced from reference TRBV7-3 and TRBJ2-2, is GAGVSQTPSNKVTEKGKYVELRCDPISGHTALYWYRQSLGQGPEFLIYFQGTGAADDSGLPNDRFFAVRPEGSVSTLKIQRTERGDSAVYLCASSLRNTGELFFGEGSRLTVL.

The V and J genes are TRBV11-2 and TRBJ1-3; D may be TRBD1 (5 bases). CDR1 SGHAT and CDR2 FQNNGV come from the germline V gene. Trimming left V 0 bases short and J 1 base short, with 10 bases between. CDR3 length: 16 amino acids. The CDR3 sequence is CASSLDGGVSGNTIYF. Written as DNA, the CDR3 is TGTGCCAGCAGCTTAGACGGAGGGGTGTCTGGAAACACCATATATTTT.